These T cell receptor beta chains were read from a single sample in a study of shared clonotypes between healthy human individuals. Profiled with immunoSEQ multiplex PCR; TCRdb holds only in-frame clones, not every one. This table holds about 2.2 million clones, around 93% found once. Source material: naive CD8+ T cells from PBMCs. The receptors originated from a young man in good health. Some clones in this sample may be carry-over from other donors' samples. Both conserved end residues are part of each CDR3. A D gene is named only where the DNA matches it firmly. Rows may omit the clone size; those that give it use once, few, many or a size class.

cdr3_length: 15; d_call: TRBD2; j_call: TRBJ2-5; clone_size: NA; v_call: TRBV30; cdr3_aa: CAWSVLAGGLETQYF; cdr3_nt: TGTGCCTGGAGTGTGCTAGCGGGAGGGCTAGAGACCCAGTACTTC
cdr3_length: 15; d_call: NA; j_call: TRBJ2-2; clone_size: NA; v_call: TRBV5-4; cdr3_aa: CASSGGGDSPGELFF; cdr3_nt: TGTGCCAGCAGCGGAGGGGGGGATTCGCCCGGGGAGCTGTTTTTT
cdr3_length: 15; d_call: TRBD1; j_call: TRBJ1-4; clone_size: NA; v_call: TRBV6-5; cdr3_aa: CASSYTGGLGEKLFF; cdr3_nt: TGTGCCAGCAGTTACACAGGGGGTTTAGGTGAAAAACTGTTTTTT
cdr3_length: 16; d_call: TRBD2; j_call: TRBJ2-1; clone_size: NA; v_call: TRBV5-4; cdr3_aa: CASSWELAGAYNEQFF; cdr3_nt: TGTGCCAGCAGCTGGGAACTAGCGGGAGCCTACAATGAGCAGTTCTTC
cdr3_length: 13; d_call: NA; j_call: TRBJ2-3; clone_size: NA; v_call: TRBV29-1; cdr3_aa: CSGASGSTDTQYF; cdr3_nt: TGCAGCGGGGCCAGCGGGAGCACAGATACGCAGTATTTT
cdr3_length: 15; d_call: TRBD2; j_call: TRBJ2-1; clone_size: NA; v_call: TRBV27; cdr3_aa: CASGTLAGLYNEQFF; cdr3_nt: TGTGCCAGCGGTACCTTAGCGGGACTTTACAATGAGCAGTTCTTC
cdr3_length: 15; d_call: NA; j_call: TRBJ2-3; clone_size: NA; v_call: TRBV28; cdr3_aa: CASSFWAAPEDTQYF; cdr3_nt: TGTGCCAGCAGTTTTTGGGCGGCCCCTGAAGATACGCAGTATTTT
cdr3_length: 19; d_call: TRBD1; j_call: TRBJ1-4; clone_size: NA; v_call: TRBV7-2; cdr3_aa: CASTENHARQGVNYEKLFF; cdr3_nt: TGTGCCAGCACCGAAAATCACGCCCGACAGGGGGTGAATTACGAAAAACTGTTTTTT
cdr3_length: 13; d_call: NA; j_call: TRBJ2-1; clone_size: NA; v_call: TRBV30; cdr3_aa: CAWRAKSGIEQFF; cdr3_nt: TGTGCCTGGAGGGCGAAAAGCGGAATTGAGCAGTTCTTC
cdr3_length: 14; d_call: TRBD1; j_call: TRBJ2-7; clone_size: NA; v_call: TRBV7-9; cdr3_aa: CAIRSLRGPGEQYF; cdr3_nt: TGTGCCATCCGCTCACTCAGGGGGCCGGGTGAGCAGTACTTC
cdr3_length: 19; d_call: TRBD1; j_call: TRBJ2-3; clone_size: once; v_call: TRBV9; cdr3_aa: CASSAGDREGIGGTDTQYF; cdr3_nt: TGTGCCAGCAGCGCGGGGGACAGGGAAGGTATTGGGGGCACAGATACGCAGTATTTT
cdr3_length: 16; d_call: NA; j_call: TRBJ2-1; clone_size: NA; v_call: TRBV19; cdr3_aa: CASTETGLGWYNEQFF; cdr3_nt: TGTGCCAGTACCGAAACAGGCTTGGGGTGGTACAATGAGCAGTTCTTC
cdr3_length: 16; d_call: NA; j_call: TRBJ2-1; clone_size: NA; v_call: TRBV7-3; cdr3_aa: CASSPGRNPSYNEQFF; cdr3_nt: TGTGCCAGCAGTCCTGGCCGCAACCCTTCCTACAATGAGCAGTTCTTC
cdr3_length: 14; d_call: NA; j_call: TRBJ2-1; clone_size: NA; v_call: TRBV28; cdr3_aa: CASSPPGPYNEQFF; cdr3_nt: TGTGCCAGCAGCCCTCCGGGACCCTACAATGAGCAGTTCTTC
cdr3_length: 14; d_call: NA; j_call: TRBJ1-2; clone_size: NA; v_call: TRBV28; cdr3_aa: CASSLGGGDGGYTF; cdr3_nt: TGTGCCAGCAGCCTCGGGGGTGGTGACGGTGGCTACACCTTC
cdr3_length: 13; d_call: TRBD2; j_call: TRBJ2-7; clone_size: NA; v_call: TRBV27; cdr3_aa: CATRSSGSYEQYF; cdr3_nt: TGTGCCACCCGTTCTAGCGGGAGCTACGAGCAGTACTTC
cdr3_length: 16; d_call: NA; j_call: TRBJ2-1; clone_size: NA; v_call: TRBV7-8; cdr3_aa: CASSLTDIKIVDEQFF; cdr3_nt: TGTGCCAGCAGCCTAACGGACATAAAAATAGTGGATGAGCAGTTCTTC
cdr3_length: 15; d_call: TRBD1; j_call: TRBJ2-7; clone_size: NA; v_call: TRBV7-9; cdr3_aa: CASSRTDRGLHEQYF; cdr3_nt: TGTGCCAGCAGCCGAACGGACAGGGGGCTTCACGAGCAGTACTTC
cdr3_length: 13; d_call: NA; j_call: TRBJ2-1; clone_size: once; v_call: TRBV11-3; cdr3_aa: CASSLDFENEQFF; cdr3_nt: TGTGCCAGCAGCTTAGATTTCGAAAATGAGCAGTTCTTC
cdr3_length: 12; d_call: NA; j_call: TRBJ2-7; clone_size: NA; v_call: TRBV27; cdr3_aa: CASSLPPGEQYF; cdr3_nt: TGTGCCAGCAGTTTACCCCCGGGGGAGCAGTACTTC
cdr3_length: 13; d_call: TRBD2; j_call: TRBJ2-1; clone_size: NA; v_call: TRBV29-1; cdr3_aa: CSVPGLAGNEQFF; cdr3_nt: TGCAGCGTTCCGGGACTAGCGGGAAATGAGCAGTTCTTC
cdr3_length: 11; d_call: NA; j_call: TRBJ1-1; clone_size: few; v_call: TRBV4-1; cdr3_aa: CASWEGAEAFF; cdr3_nt: TGCGCCAGCTGGGAGGGCGCTGAAGCTTTCTTT
cdr3_length: 14; d_call: TRBD1; j_call: TRBJ1-3; clone_size: NA; v_call: TRBV28; cdr3_aa: CASSPDRAGNTIYF; cdr3_nt: TGTGCCAGCAGTCCCGACAGGGCTGGAAACACCATATATTTT
cdr3_length: 18; d_call: NA; j_call: TRBJ1-1; clone_size: NA; v_call: TRBV5-1; cdr3_aa: CASSLGWTVQSMNTEAFF; cdr3_nt: TGCGCCAGCAGCTTGGGGTGGACAGTTCAGAGCATGAACACTGAAGCTTTCTTT
cdr3_length: 16; d_call: TRBD2; j_call: TRBJ2-1; clone_size: NA; v_call: TRBV28; cdr3_aa: CASSLKGLAGDNEQFF; cdr3_nt: TGTGCCAGCAGTTTGAAGGGACTAGCGGGAGACAATGAGCAGTTCTTC
cdr3_length: 14; d_call: NA; j_call: TRBJ2-3; clone_size: NA; v_call: TRBV29-1; cdr3_aa: CSVEGRDSTDTQYF; cdr3_nt: TGCAGCGTTGAGGGTAGGGATAGCACAGATACGCAGTATTTT
cdr3_length: 15; d_call: NA; j_call: TRBJ1-1; clone_size: NA; v_call: TRBV6-5; cdr3_aa: CASSLGTDGFQEAFF; cdr3_nt: TGTGCCAGCAGTTTAGGTACTGACGGATTCCAAGAAGCTTTCTTT
cdr3_length: 15; d_call: TRBD1; j_call: TRBJ1-4; clone_size: NA; v_call: TRBV30; cdr3_aa: CAWSVRDRIYEKLFF; cdr3_nt: TGTGCCTGGAGTGTACGGGACAGAATCTATGAAAAACTGTTTTTT
cdr3_length: 14; d_call: TRBD2; j_call: TRBJ2-7; clone_size: NA; v_call: TRBV6-5; cdr3_aa: CASSYAGGRYEQYF; cdr3_nt: TGTGCCAGCAGTTACGCGGGAGGGAGGTACGAGCAGTACTTC
cdr3_length: 15; d_call: NA; j_call: TRBJ1-5; clone_size: NA; v_call: TRBV7-6; cdr3_aa: CASSFGPGPNQPQHF; cdr3_nt: NA
cdr3_length: 15; d_call: TRBD1; j_call: TRBJ1-1; clone_size: NA; v_call: TRBV19; cdr3_aa: CASSSRTGWNTEAFF; cdr3_nt: TGTGCCAGTAGTTCCCGGACAGGGTGGAACACTGAAGCTTTCTTT
cdr3_length: 13; d_call: NA; j_call: TRBJ2-1; clone_size: NA; v_call: TRBV5-6; cdr3_aa: CASSLNRDSEQFF; cdr3_nt: TGTGCCAGCAGCTTGAATAGGGACTCTGAGCAGTTCTTC
cdr3_length: 14; d_call: NA; j_call: TRBJ1-5; clone_size: NA; v_call: TRBV27; cdr3_aa: CASSPSTGPIAQHF; cdr3_nt: TGTGCCAGCAGTCCTTCGACAGGCCCGATAGCCCAGCATTTT
cdr3_length: 15; d_call: NA; j_call: TRBJ1-4; clone_size: once; v_call: TRBV19; cdr3_aa: CASSIVGSSHEKLFF; cdr3_nt: TGTGCCAGTAGTATAGTAGGCAGTAGCCATGAAAAACTGTTTTTT
cdr3_length: 12; d_call: TRBD1; j_call: TRBJ2-7; clone_size: NA; v_call: TRBV29-1; cdr3_aa: CSVLNRGYEQYF; cdr3_nt: TGCAGCGTTCTCAACAGGGGCTACGAGCAGTACTTC
cdr3_length: 13; d_call: NA; j_call: TRBJ1-1; clone_size: NA; v_call: TRBV13; cdr3_aa: CASSLEIHTEAFF; cdr3_nt: TGTGCCAGCAGCTTAGAAATCCACACTGAAGCTTTCTTT
cdr3_length: 16; d_call: NA; j_call: TRBJ1-1; clone_size: once; v_call: TRBV4-1; cdr3_aa: CASSQDIRQMNTEAFF; cdr3_nt: TGCGCCAGCAGCCAAGATATACGGCAGATGAACACTGAAGCTTTCTTT
cdr3_length: 14; d_call: NA; j_call: TRBJ2-3; clone_size: once; v_call: TRBV9; cdr3_aa: CASSVRWDTDTQYF; cdr3_nt: TGTGCCAGCAGCGTACGGTGGGACACAGATACGCAGTATTTT
cdr3_length: 14; d_call: TRBD1; j_call: TRBJ1-5; clone_size: NA; v_call: TRBV28; cdr3_aa: CASIAVRGRQPQHF; cdr3_nt: TGTGCCAGCATCGCAGTCAGGGGGCGTCAGCCCCAGCATTTT
cdr3_length: 11; d_call: TRBD1; j_call: TRBJ1-2; clone_size: NA; v_call: TRBV29-1; cdr3_aa: CSVRQGDGYTF; cdr3_nt: TGCAGCGTCCGACAGGGAGATGGCTACACCTTC
cdr3_length: 11; d_call: NA; j_call: TRBJ2-7; clone_size: NA; v_call: TRBV27; cdr3_aa: CASQYYSEQYF; cdr3_nt: TGTGCCAGCCAGTACTACTCAGAGCAGTACTTC
cdr3_length: 13; d_call: NA; j_call: TRBJ2-5; clone_size: NA; v_call: TRBV7-9; cdr3_aa: CASSQGSQETQYF; cdr3_nt: TGTGCCAGCAGCCAGGGGTCCCAAGAGACCCAGTACTTC